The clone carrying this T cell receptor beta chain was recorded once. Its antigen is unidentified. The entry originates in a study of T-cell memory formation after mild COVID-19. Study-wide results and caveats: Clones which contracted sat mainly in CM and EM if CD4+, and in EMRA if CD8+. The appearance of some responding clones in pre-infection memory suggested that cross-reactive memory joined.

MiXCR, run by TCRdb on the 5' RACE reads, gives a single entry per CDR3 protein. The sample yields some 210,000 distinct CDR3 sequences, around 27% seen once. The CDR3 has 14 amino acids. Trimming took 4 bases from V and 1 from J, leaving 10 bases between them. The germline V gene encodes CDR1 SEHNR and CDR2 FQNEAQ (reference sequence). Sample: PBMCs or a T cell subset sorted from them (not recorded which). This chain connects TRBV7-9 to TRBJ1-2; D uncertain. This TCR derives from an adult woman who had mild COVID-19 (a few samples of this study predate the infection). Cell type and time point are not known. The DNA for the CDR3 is TGTGCCAGCAGCTCGGAGGACCTTAACTATGGCTACACCTTC. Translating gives CASSSEDLNYGYTF.